The 18 T cell receptor beta chains presented below share a single source sample, sequenced in a study of identifying expanded T cells in peripheral blood. The table came from immunoSEQ multiplex PCR; TCRdb's copy has only in-frame clones and leaves some out. The sample contains over 90,000 clones, around 88% of which appear only once. Sequencing was done on a sample of blood. The receptors were sampled from a person aged 18-69 years in good health.

This clone was recorded a few times. The chain is built from TRBV7-9 and TRBJ1-2; TRBD1 agrees at 8 bases. V dropped 5 bases and J dropped 0; count of bases not matched to a gene: 5. This CDR3 has 15 residues. CDR1 and CDR2 from the germline V gene are SEHNR and FQNEAQ (reference sequence). This chain's CDR3 is CASSVADRANYGYTF. The CDR3 nucleotides read TGTGCCAGCAGCGTCGCGGACAGGGCTAACTATGGCTACACCTTC.

The chain carries TRBV27 and TRBJ1-1; 8 bases match TRBD1. The V segment lost 6 bases and the J segment 4 bases; nucleotides outside the gene matches: 7. The CDR3 is made up of 14 amino acids. Germline loops: CDR1 MNHEY, CDR2 SMNVEV (reference sequence). CDR3 amino acids: CASRPTDRGTEAFF. In nucleotides, the CDR3 is TGTGCCAGCAGGCCGACCGACAGGGGCACTGAAGCTTTCTTT.

On this clone itself: The sample has other DNA sequences that encode this CDR3 too. V gene TRBV5-1 combines with J gene TRBJ2-7; D is uncertain. V was shortened by 0 bases and J by 3 bases, with 7 bases between the two germline ends. Germline V gene sequence: CDR1 SGHRS, CDR2 YFSETQ. The CDR3 is 13 residues long. The CDR3 nucleotides are TGCGCCAGCAGCTTGGGGGCAGACTACGAGCAGTACTTC. This gives the protein CASSLGADYEQYF.

The chain employs TRBV18 and TRBJ2-1, with D maybe TRBD1 (5 bases). Germline V CDR1 and CDR2: KGHSH, LQKENI. The CDR3 runs to 15 residues. The V gene lost 4 bases and the J gene lost 9 bases, with 19 bases spanning the gap. The CDR3 sequence: CASSLLRVAGGEQFF. CDR3 nucleotides: TGTGCCAGCTCACTTCTCAGGGTAGCTGGCGGTGAGCAGTTCTTC.

This rearrangement joins TRBV7-9 to TRBJ1-1, with unresolved D. Trimming left V 3 bases short and J 5 bases short, with 13 bases between. Germline lookup yields CDR1 SEHNR and CDR2 FQNEAQ (reference sequence). The CDR3 runs 14 residues. CDR3 loop: CASSFQNLGTEAFF. The CDR3, as DNA: TGTGCCAGCAGCTTTCAGAATCTGGGGACTGAAGCTTTCTTT.

The V gene is TRBV6-5, the J gene TRBJ2-3; 7 positions match TRBD2. Per the germline V gene, CDR1 is MNHEY and CDR2 is SVGAGI. V trimming: 7 bases; J trimming: 1 base; junction bases outside the gene matches: 5. The CDR3 runs to 14 residues. The CDR3 sequence is CASNPSGGTDTQYF. In nucleotides, the CDR3 is TGTGCCAGCAATCCCAGCGGGGGCACAGATACGCAGTATTTT.

The V gene is TRBV2, the J gene TRBJ1-2, with a weak D call TRBD1 (6 bases). The length of the CDR3 is 12 residues. V gave up 11 bases and J gave up 3 bases, with 13 bases separating them. Germline-derived CDR1 and CDR2 are SNHLY and FYNNEI. The CDR3 protein is CAGLGADYGYTF. The CDR3 DNA follows: TGTGCCGGCTTGGGGGCGGACTATGGCTACACCTTC.

The chain uses TRBV11-2 and TRBJ2-7, with D uncertain. With 0 bases removed from V and 2 bases from J, the gap between germline ends came to 11 bases. Germline CDR1 is SGHAT and CDR2 is FQNNGV. The CDR3 is 15 amino acids. CDR3 coding DNA: TGTGCCAGCAGCTTAGAGGCAGTAGGTACCTACGAGCAGTACTTC. Protein: CASSLEAVGTYEQYF.

The V gene is TRBV5-1, the J gene TRBJ2-2; a weak D match, TRBD1 (6 bases). CDR1 and CDR2 from the germline V gene are SGHRS and YFSETQ. The germline V and J ends were trimmed by 0 bases and 6 bases, with 12 bases remaining between them. The CDR3 is made up of 15 amino acids. CDR3 DNA sequence: TGCGCCAGCAGCTTGGTCACAGGGAAGGCCGGGGAGCTGTTTTTT. It encodes CASSLVTGKAGELFF.

The V call is TRBV6-6, the J call TRBJ1-3; no definite D call. The CDR3 runs 16 residues. Germline CDR1 MNHNY, CDR2 SVGAGI (reference sequence). V was trimmed by 0 bases and J by 0 bases, leaving 9 bases between them. The CDR3 spells CASSYSSATSGNTIYF. The DNA for the CDR3 is TGTGCCAGCAGTTACTCCTCCGCGACCTCTGGAAACACCATATATTTT.

Comments on this clone: This sample includes further DNA sequences coding for the same CDR3. The genes are TRBV4-1 and TRBJ2-2, with TRBD2 as a possible D gene (6 bases). Trimming left V 1 base short and J 8 bases short, with 20 bases between. This CDR3 is built from 17 residues. CDR1 is MGHRA, CDR2 YSYEKL, per germline. For the CDR3, the DNA is TGCGCCAGCAGCCAAGGGGAGGCCCGGGTGGGAGCGGGGGAGCTGTTTTTT. It yields the protein CASSQGEARVGAGELFF.

The J gene is TRBJ1-5, the V gene TRBV19, with D tentatively TRBD1 (5 bases). The length of the CDR3 is 15 residues. Germline-derived CDR1 and CDR2 are LNHDA and SQIVND (reference sequence). Between the trimmed V and J ends, which lost 7 bases and 4 bases, there was a span of 17 bases. The CDR3 DNA reads as TGTGCCAGTACCCCTCAGGGTTTGGGGAATCAGCCCCAGCATTTT. It encodes CASTPQGLGNQPQHF.

V is TRBV2 and J is TRBJ1-2; TRBD1 agrees at 8 bases. Germline loops: CDR1 SNHLY, CDR2 FYNNEI. This CDR3 is 13 amino acids long. The trim removed 10 bases at V and 4 bases at J, leaving 8 bases unmatched. The CDR3 sequence is CATTGTGRYGYTF. Written as DNA, the CDR3 is TGTGCCACAACCGGGACAGGACGCTATGGCTACACCTTC.

The chain recombines TRBV5-1 with TRBJ1-6; D unresolved. This CDR3 has 17 amino acids. V lost 0 bases and J lost 0, with 10 bases in between. Germline CDR1 is SGHRS and CDR2 is YFSETQ. The CDR3 region is CASSLGHPSSYNSPLHF. The DNA for the CDR3 is TGCGCCAGCAGCTTGGGACACCCGAGCTCCTATAATTCACCCCTCCACTTT.

The V call is TRBV4-1, the J call TRBJ2-1; 13 positions match TRBD2. The CDR3 contains 15 residues. CDR1 and CDR2 from the germline V gene are MGHRA and YSYEKL. After removal of 7 bases from V and 8 bases from J, the junction contained 8 bases not matched to a gene. The CDR3 reads CASNLGTSGTDEQFF. The DNA of the CDR3 is TGCGCCAGCAACCTCGGGACTAGCGGGACAGATGAGCAGTTCTTC.

This chain connects TRBV28 to TRBJ1-2; TRBD1 aligns across 11 bases. J lost 7 bases, V lost 1 base, and 8 bases had no gene match. Germline loops: CDR1 MDHEN, CDR2 SYDVKM. This CDR3 has 16 amino acids. The CDR3 reads CASSLLGRTGGAGYTF. Here the CDR3 DNA reads TGTGCCAGCAGTTTATTGGGGCGGACAGGGGGCGCTGGCTACACCTTC.

Here the CDR3 reads CSVRDRDGAEAFF. CDR3 bases: TGCAGCGTTAGGGACAGGGACGGGGCTGAAGCTTTCTTT. The chain joins TRBV29-1 to TRBJ1-1; 9 positions agree with TRBD1. Germline CDR1 reads SQVTM; CDR2 reads ANQGSEA. Trimming took 5 bases from V and 6 from J; bases not matched to a gene: 7. CDR3 length: 13 residues.

This chain connects TRBV11-3 to TRBJ1-1; 8 positions match TRBD1. The CDR3 extends over 16 amino acids. V shed 3 bases and J 1 base; nucleotides not matched to a gene: 7. Germline V gene sequence: CDR1 SGHNT, CDR2 YENEEA. Here the CDR3 reads CASSLGRGRANTEAFF. The DNA of the CDR3 is TGTGCCAGCAGCTTGGGCAGGGGGCGGGCGAACACTGAAGCTTTCTTT.